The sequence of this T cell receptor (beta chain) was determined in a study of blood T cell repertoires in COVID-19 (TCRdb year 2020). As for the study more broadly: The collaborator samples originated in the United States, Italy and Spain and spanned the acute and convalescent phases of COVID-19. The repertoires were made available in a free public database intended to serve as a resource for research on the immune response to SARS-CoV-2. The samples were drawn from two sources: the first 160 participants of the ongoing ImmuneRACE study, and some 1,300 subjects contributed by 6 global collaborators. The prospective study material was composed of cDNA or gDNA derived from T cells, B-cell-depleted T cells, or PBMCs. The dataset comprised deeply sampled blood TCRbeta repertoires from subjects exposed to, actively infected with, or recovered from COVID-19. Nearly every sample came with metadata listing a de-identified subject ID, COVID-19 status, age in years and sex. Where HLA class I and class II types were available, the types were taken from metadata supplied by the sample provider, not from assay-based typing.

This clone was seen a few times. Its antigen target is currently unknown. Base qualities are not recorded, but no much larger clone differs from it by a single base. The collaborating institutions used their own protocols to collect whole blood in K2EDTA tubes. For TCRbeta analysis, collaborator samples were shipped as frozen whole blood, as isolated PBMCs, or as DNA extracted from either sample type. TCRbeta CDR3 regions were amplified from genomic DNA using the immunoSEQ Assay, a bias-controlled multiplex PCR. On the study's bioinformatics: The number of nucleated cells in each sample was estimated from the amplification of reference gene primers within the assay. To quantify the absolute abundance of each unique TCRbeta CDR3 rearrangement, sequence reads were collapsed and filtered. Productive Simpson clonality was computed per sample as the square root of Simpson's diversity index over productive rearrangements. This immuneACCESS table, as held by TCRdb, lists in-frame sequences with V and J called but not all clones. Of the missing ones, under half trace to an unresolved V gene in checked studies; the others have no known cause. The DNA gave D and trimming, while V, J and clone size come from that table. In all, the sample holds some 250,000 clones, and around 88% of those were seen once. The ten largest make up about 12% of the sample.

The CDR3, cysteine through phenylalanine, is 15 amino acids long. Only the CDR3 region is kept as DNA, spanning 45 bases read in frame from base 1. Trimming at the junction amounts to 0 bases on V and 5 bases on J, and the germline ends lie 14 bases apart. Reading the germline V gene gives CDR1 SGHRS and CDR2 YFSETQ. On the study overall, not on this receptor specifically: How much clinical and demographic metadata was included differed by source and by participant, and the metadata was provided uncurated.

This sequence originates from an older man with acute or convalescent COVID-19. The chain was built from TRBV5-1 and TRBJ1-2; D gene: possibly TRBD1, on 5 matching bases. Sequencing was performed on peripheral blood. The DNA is TGCGCCAGCAGCTTGGCCCAAGGGGTGCAATATGGCTACACCTTC. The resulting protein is CASSLAQGVQYGYTF.